These 25 T cell receptor beta chains were all obtained from the same sample, sequenced in a study of T cell responses to AZD1222 COVID-19 vaccine. Generated by immunoSEQ multiplex PCR, the TCRdb table keeps only in-frame clones and is missing some. The data contain some 54,000 clones, 80% to 90% of them singletons. The sequenced sample was peripheral blood, obtained on day 0 of AZD1222 vaccination. These receptors all stem from an adult in good health.

V gene TRBV28 combines with J gene TRBJ2-7, with D uncertain. CDR1 is MDHEN, CDR2 SYDVKM, per germline. CDR3 length equals 14 residues. V shed 3 bases and J shed 3 bases, with 12 bases lying between them. CDR3 loop: CASSFIQDNYEQYF. In nucleotides, the CDR3 is TGTGCCAGCAGTTTTATTCAGGATAACTACGAGCAGTACTTC.

V and J are TRBV6-6 and TRBJ2-3; the D gene is possibly TRBD1 (7 bases). V dropped 4 bases and J dropped 4 bases, with 18 bases sitting between them. CDR1 and CDR2 (germline): MNHNY, SVGAGI (reference sequence). CDR3 size: 16 residues. This chain's CDR3 is CASSSPGGGGADTQYF. Here the CDR3 DNA reads TGTGCCAGCAGTTCACCCGGAGGAGGGGGCGCAGATACGCAGTATTTT.

The chain combines TRBV28 with TRBJ1-2, with D possibly TRBD1 on 5 matching bases. CDR1 and CDR2 (germline): MDHEN, SYDVKM. V lost 6 bases and J 14 bases, leaving 25 bases between the germline ends. The CDR3 is 14 residues long. The CDR3 region has the DNA TGTGCCAGCAGCTTGGACCGGGACGTAAATATAGAGACCTTC. Residues: CASSLDRDVNIETF.

V usage is TRBV14 and J usage is TRBJ1-1, with TRBD1 identical over 9 bases. With 0 bases clipped from V and 0 bases from J, the junction kept 11 bases outside the gene matches. This CDR3 is built from 19 residues. The germline V gene has CDR1 SGHDN and CDR2 FVKESK. This CDR3 is CASSQELDRGPYMNTEAFF. CDR3 nucleotide sequence: TGTGCCAGCAGCCAAGAGCTGGACAGGGGTCCTTACATGAACACTGAAGCTTTCTTT.

This chain uses TRBV25-1 with TRBJ2-3, with no clear D. Germline V gene data show CDR1 as MGHDK and CDR2 as SYGVNS. V was trimmed by 7 bases and J by 1 base, leaving 9 bases between them. The CDR3 contains 13 residues. CDR3 in amino acids: CASKNSGTDTQYF. The CDR3 nucleotides read TGTGCCAGCAAGAACAGCGGCACAGATACGCAGTATTTT. The full variable domain, rest sourced from reference TRBV25-1 and TRBJ2-3, is EADIYQTPRYLVIGTGKKITLECSQTMGHDKMYWYQQDPGMELHLIHYSYGVNSTEKGDLSSESTVSRIRTEHFPLTLESARPSHTSQYLCASKNSGTDTQYFGPGTRLTVL.

The gene calls are TRBV7-6 and TRBJ2-1; 8 bases agree with TRBD2. Germline lookup yields CDR1 SGHVS and CDR2 FNYEAQ. J lost 8 bases, V lost 3 bases, and 9 bases had no gene match. The CDR3 consists of 15 residues. In DNA, the CDR3 is TGTGCCAGCAGCTTCCTTAGCGGGACTTGGGATGAGCAGTTCTTC. It specifies CASSFLSGTWDEQFF.

This chain joins TRBV2 and TRBJ1-1; TRBD1 aligns across 7 bases. The ends lost 2 bases at V and 1 base at J; junction bases unmatched: 25. This CDR3 has 22 residues. CDR1 and CDR2 from the germline V gene are SNHLY and FYNNEI. The CDR3 loop is CASSENVSRDRRPRRPNTEAFF. As DNA, the CDR3 is TGTGCCAGCAGTGAAAACGTGAGCAGGGACAGAAGACCACGCAGACCGAACACTGAAGCTTTCTTT.

This clone has just one count. The gene calls are TRBV3-1 (or the pseudogene TRBV3-2) and TRBJ2-7, with 9 bases lining up with TRBD2. The CDR3 runs to 16 residues. CDR1 LGHDT and CDR2 YNNKEL come from the germline V gene (reference sequence). Germline trimming cut 3 bases from V and 0 bases from J; bases unmatched to any gene: 6. CDR3 region: CASSQDLAGRSYEQYF. The CDR3 DNA follows: TGTGCCAGCAGCCAGGATCTAGCGGGACGCTCCTACGAGCAGTACTTC.

V is TRBV7-8 and J is TRBJ1-1; D is ambiguous. The CDR3 has 17 amino acids. The germline CDR1 and CDR2 sequences are SGHVS and FQNEAQ. V shed 1 base and J shed 2 bases, with 17 bases lying between them. CDR3 bases: TGTGCCAGCAGCTTAGGGGCTGGAACCATCGGCAACACTGAAGCTTTCTTT. Translation: CASSLGAGTIGNTEAFF.

The chain has TRBV28 and TRBJ2-7; 7 bases map to TRBD2. V was clipped by 2 bases and J by 4 bases; unmatched bases: 14. The V gene's germline CDR1 is MDHEN and CDR2 SYDVKM. The CDR3 consists of 17 residues. The CDR3 coding sequence is TGTGCCAGCAGTTTAGTGGGAAACCGGGACTACACTTACGAGCAGTACTTC. Protein product: CASSLVGNRDYTYEQYF.

V is TRBV11-2 and J is TRBJ2-3; D is unclear. Germline V gene data show CDR1 as SGHAT and CDR2 as FQNNGV. V lost 4 bases, J lost 0 bases, and 8 bases lay in between. The CDR3 sequence is 14 residues long. The CDR3 DNA sequence: TGTGCCAGCAGCTGGGCCCGTAGCACAGATACGCAGTATTTT. Its translation is CASSWARSTDTQYF.

This rearrangement joins TRBV10-3 to TRBJ1-5; D ambiguous. With 6 bases removed from V and 0 bases from J, the gap between germline ends came to 3 bases. From germline, CDR1 is ENHRY and CDR2 SYGVKD. The CDR3 runs to 12 residues. The chain's CDR3 is CAIRGSNQPQHF. DNA of the CDR3: TGTGCCATCAGGGGTAGCAATCAGCCCCAGCATTTT.

The rearrangement links TRBV3-1 (or the pseudogene TRBV3-2) to TRBJ1-6; D perhaps matches TRBD1 (6 bases). Germline V gene lookup returns CDR1 LGHDT and CDR2 YNNKEL (reference sequence). The V and J ends lost 1 base and 7 bases respectively, with 11 bases between them. The CDR3 runs 15 residues. CDR3 nucleotides: TGTGCCAGCAGCCAAGGGGGGCAGGGGAATTCACCCCTCCACTTT. It encodes CASSQGGQGNSPLHF.

The chain joins TRBV7-9 to TRBJ2-5, with TRBD2 as a possible D gene (6 bases). Trimming pared 3 bases from V and 5 bases from J, leaving 13 bases between. This CDR3 is 14 amino acids long. From germline, CDR1 is SEHNR and CDR2 FQNEAQ (reference sequence). The CDR3 loop reads CASSLGGLGETQYF. The CDR3 DNA reads TGTGCCAGCAGCTTGGGAGGACTGGGTGAGACCCAGTACTTC.

This CDR3 is CASSIPPNQPQHF. CDR3 sequence (DNA): TGTGCCAGTAGTATTCCCCCTAATCAGCCCCAGCATTTT. The V call is TRBV19, the J call TRBJ1-5; D is uncertain. The germline V gene encodes CDR1 LNHDA and CDR2 SQIVND (reference sequence). Between the trimmed V and J ends, which lost 3 bases and 4 bases, there was a span of 7 bases. The CDR3 is 13 amino acids.

V is TRBV9 and J is TRBJ2-1; TRBD2 aligns across 9 bases. CDR1 and CDR2 from the germline V gene are SGDLS and YYNGEE. The CDR3 extends over 19 amino acids. The trim removed 3 bases at V and 7 bases at J, leaving 20 bases unmatched. This CDR3 is CASSAQHATSGDGGNEQFF. CDR3 DNA sequence: TGTGCCAGCAGCGCTCAACACGCGACTAGCGGAGACGGTGGGAATGAGCAGTTCTTC.

The rearrangement joins TRBV19 to TRBJ2-1, with TRBD2 identical over 7 bases. The CDR3 is 16 residues long. From germline, CDR1 is LNHDA and CDR2 SQIVND (reference sequence). V lost 5 bases and J lost 2; bases outside the gene matches: 9. CDR3 nucleotides: TGTGCCAGTAGTCCCTCCCGCGGGGGTCCCTACAATGAGCAGTTCTTC. Protein sequence: CASSPSRGGPYNEQFF. Full variable domain (missing parts from reference TRBV19 and TRBJ2-1): DGGITQSPKYLFRKEGQNVTLSCEQNLNHDAMYWYRQDPGQGLRLIYYSQIVNDFQKGDIAEGYSVSREKKESFPLTVTSAQKNPTAFYLCASSPSRGGPYNEQFFGPGTRLTVL.

This chain uses TRBV7-3 with TRBJ1-1; TRBD1 agrees at 7 bases. Germline lookup yields CDR1 SGHTA and CDR2 FQGTGA. V gave up 8 bases and J gave up 0 bases; unmatched junction bases: 3. The CDR3 covers 13 residues. CDR3 nucleotide sequence: TGTGCCAGCTCGACAGGGATGAACACTGAAGCTTTCTTT. Protein: CASSTGMNTEAFF. Combining the CDR3 with reference TRBV7-3 and TRBJ1-1 gives the whole variable domain GAGVSQTPSNKVTEKGKYVELRCDPISGHTALYWYRQSLGQGPEFLIYFQGTGAADDSGLPNDRFFAVRPEGSVSTLKIQRTERGDSAVYLCASSTGMNTEAFFGQGTRLTVV.

The rearrangement joins TRBV4-1 to TRBJ1-2, with D possibly matching TRBD1 (6 bases). The CDR3 length is 15 residues. Germline CDR1 is MGHRA and CDR2 is YSYEKL. Trimming took off 1 base at V and 3 bases at J, with 12 bases between the two ends. The CDR3, as DNA: TGCGCCAGCAGCCAAGTCCAGGGGCTCTACTATGGCTACACCTTC. Translating gives CASSQVQGLYYGYTF.

The CDR3 spells CASSLNSGGEQFF. In DNA form, the CDR3 reads TGTGCCAGCAGCTTAAATTCGGGAGGGGAGCAGTTCTTC. The chain employs TRBV7-3 and TRBJ2-1, with 8 bases identical to TRBD2. The V segment lost 1 base and the J segment 10 bases; nucleotides outside the gene matches: 3. Germline assignment: CDR1 SGHTA and CDR2 FQGTGA. The CDR3 totals 13 residues.

V is TRBV9 and J is TRBJ2-2; 7 bases are a match to TRBD2. The CDR3 runs 16 residues. The V and J ends lost 4 bases and 8 bases, in that order; junction bases with no gene match: 14. From germline, CDR1 is SGDLS and CDR2 YYNGEE. CDR3 loop: CASSPRGAGPLGELFF. CDR3 nucleotide sequence: TGTGCCAGCAGCCCTAGAGGAGCGGGACCACTGGGGGAGCTGTTTTTT.

The chain is built from TRBV3-1 (or the pseudogene TRBV3-2) and TRBJ2-5, with TRBD2 matching over 14 bases. Germline-derived CDR1 and CDR2 are LGHDT and YNNKEL (reference sequence). The CDR3 contains 19 residues. V lost 1 base and J lost 2; bases outside the gene matches: 9. CDR3 sequence (DNA): TGTGCCAGCAGCCAAGTGGGACTAGCGGGAGCTTCGGCGCAAGAGACCCAGTACTTC. It specifies CASSQVGLAGASAQETQYF.

The V gene is TRBV5-1, the J gene TRBJ2-1; D could derive from TRBD1 or TRBD2 (5 bases each). CDR1 and CDR2 from the germline V gene are SGHRS and YFSETQ. V was shortened by 0 bases and J by 4 bases, with 20 bases between the two germline ends. The CDR3 has 18 residues. CDR3 sequence (DNA): TGCGCCAGCAGCTTGGTACCCCTGGGACCGCCTGGATACAATGAGCAGTTCTTC. It encodes CASSLVPLGPPGYNEQFF.

The chain links TRBV14 to TRBJ2-5; the match to TRBD2 covers 7 bases. The junction had 10 bases not matched to a gene; V was cut back by 0 bases and J by 3 bases. This CDR3 is 17 amino acids long. CDR1 SGHDN and CDR2 FVKESK come from the germline V gene. CDR3 sequence (DNA): TGTGCCAGCAGCCAAGATCGGAAGCGGGATACAGAAGAGACCCAGTACTTC. Protein: CASSQDRKRDTEETQYF.

J is TRBJ2-3 and V is TRBV5-1; D might be TRBD2 (6 bases). The CDR3 sequence is 15 residues long. The germline V and J ends were trimmed by 1 base and 2 bases, with 11 bases remaining between them. Germline V gives CDR1 SGHRS, CDR2 YFSETQ. In DNA form, the CDR3 reads TGCGCCAGCAGCTTGAGGGGACTTCCCACAGATACGCAGTATTTT. Its protein product is CASSLRGLPTDTQYF.